This T cell receptor beta chain was recorded in a study of identical twins. Overall study findings and caveats: Abundant beta clonotypes from cord blood bore fewer insertions; memory repertoires lacked this pattern. Cross-sectional statistical analysis, not tracking of the same donors, underpinned the conclusions. Models predicted less out-of-frame TCR alpha sharing in monozygotic twins than was found.

This clonotype was counted a few times. The target antigen is unknown. The cDNA had a unique molecular identifier and a template-switch universal primer site. MiXCR was run by TCRdb on the 5' RACE reads, yielding one entry per CDR3 protein. Of fewer than 250,000 distinct CDR3 sequences in the sample, 7% to 8.5% were seen once. Germline CDR1 reads SEHNR; CDR2 reads FQNEAQ (reference sequence). V dropped 2 bases and J dropped 8 bases, with 19 bases sitting between them. CDR3 length equals 16 residues. The data also belong to a second study, concerning yellow fever vaccine responses in identical twins.

The sequencing input was CD8+ T cells sorted from blood. This sequence originates from a woman aged 18-29 years in good health. The chain carries TRBV7-9 and TRBJ2-4; tentatively, D is TRBD2 (6 bases). CDR3 bases: TGTGCCAGCAGCTTATGGGGCGGGGCCTTTTGGGACATTCAGTACTTC. Its translation: CASSLWGGAFWDIQYF.